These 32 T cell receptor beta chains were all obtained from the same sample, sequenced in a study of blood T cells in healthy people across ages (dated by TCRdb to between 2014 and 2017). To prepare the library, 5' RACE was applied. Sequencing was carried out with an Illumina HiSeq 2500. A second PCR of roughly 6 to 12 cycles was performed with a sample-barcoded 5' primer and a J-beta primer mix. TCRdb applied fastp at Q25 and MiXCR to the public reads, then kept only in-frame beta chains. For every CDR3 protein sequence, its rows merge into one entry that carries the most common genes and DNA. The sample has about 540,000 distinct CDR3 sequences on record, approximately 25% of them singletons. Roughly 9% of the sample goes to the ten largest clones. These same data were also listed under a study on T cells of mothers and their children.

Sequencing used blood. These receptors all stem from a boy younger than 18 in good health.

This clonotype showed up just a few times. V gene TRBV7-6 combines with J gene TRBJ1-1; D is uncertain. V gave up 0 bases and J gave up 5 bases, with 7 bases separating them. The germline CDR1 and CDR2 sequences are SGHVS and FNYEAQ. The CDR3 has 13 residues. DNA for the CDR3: TGTGCCAGCAGCTTAGCAGCTAGGACTGAAGCTTTCTTT. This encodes CASSLAARTEAFF. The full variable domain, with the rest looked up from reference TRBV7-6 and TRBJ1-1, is GAGVSQSPRYKVTKRGQDVALRCDPISGHVSLYWYRQALGQGPEFLTYFNYEAQQDKSGLPNDRFSAERPEGSISTLTIQRTEQRDSAMYRCASSLAARTEAFFGQGTRLTVV.

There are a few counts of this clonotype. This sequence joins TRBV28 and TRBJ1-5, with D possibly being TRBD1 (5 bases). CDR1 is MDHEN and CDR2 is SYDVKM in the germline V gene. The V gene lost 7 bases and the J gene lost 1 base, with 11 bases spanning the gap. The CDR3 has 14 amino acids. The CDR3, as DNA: TGTGCCAGCAAATCCGGGGCGAGCAATCAGCCCCAGCATTTT. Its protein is CASKSGASNQPQHF.

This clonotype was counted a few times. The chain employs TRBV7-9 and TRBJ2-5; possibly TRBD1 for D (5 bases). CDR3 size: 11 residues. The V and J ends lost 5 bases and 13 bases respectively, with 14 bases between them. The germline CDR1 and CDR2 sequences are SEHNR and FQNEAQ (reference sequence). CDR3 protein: CASSRTNERYF. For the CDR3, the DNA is TGTGCCAGCAGCCGGACAAACGAGCGGTACTTC. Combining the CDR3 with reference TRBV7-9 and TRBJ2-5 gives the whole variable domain DTGVSQNPRHKITKRGQNVTFRCDPISEHNRLYWYRQTLGQGPEFLTYFQNEAQLEKSRLLSDRFSAERPKGSFSTLEIQRTEQGDSAMYLCASSRTNERYFGPGTRLLVL.

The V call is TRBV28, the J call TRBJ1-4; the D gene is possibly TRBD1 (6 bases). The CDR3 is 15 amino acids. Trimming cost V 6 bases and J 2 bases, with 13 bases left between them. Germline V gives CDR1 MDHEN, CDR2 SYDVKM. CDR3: CASRGRGGTNEKLFF. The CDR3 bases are TGTGCCAGCAGGGGCCGGGGGGGCACTAATGAAAAACTGTTTTTT.

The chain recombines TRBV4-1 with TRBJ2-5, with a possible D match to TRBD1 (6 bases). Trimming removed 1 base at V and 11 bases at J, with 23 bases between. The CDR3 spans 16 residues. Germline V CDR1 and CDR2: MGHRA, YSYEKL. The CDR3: CASSQAQGVGLYEQYF. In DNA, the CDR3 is TGCGCCAGCAGCCAAGCACAGGGTGTGGGGCTTTACGAACAGTACTTC.

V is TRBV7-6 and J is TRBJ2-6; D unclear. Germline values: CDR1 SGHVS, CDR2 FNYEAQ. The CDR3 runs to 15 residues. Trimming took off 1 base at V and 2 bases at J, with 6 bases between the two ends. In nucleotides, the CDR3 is TGTGCCAGCAGCTTAGATTCAGCTGGGGCCAACGTCCTGACTTTC. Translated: CASSLDSAGANVLTF. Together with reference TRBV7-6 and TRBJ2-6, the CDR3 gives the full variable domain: GAGVSQSPRYKVTKRGQDVALRCDPISGHVSLYWYRQALGQGPEFLTYFNYEAQQDKSGLPNDRFSAERPEGSISTLTIQRTEQRDSAMYRCASSLDSAGANVLTFGAGSRLTVL.

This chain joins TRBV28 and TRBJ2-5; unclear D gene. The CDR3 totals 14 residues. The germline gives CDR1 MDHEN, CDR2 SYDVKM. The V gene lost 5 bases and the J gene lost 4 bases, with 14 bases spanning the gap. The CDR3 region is CASSPTVDGETQYF. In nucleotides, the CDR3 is TGTGCCAGCAGTCCGACGGTCGATGGAGAGACCCAGTACTTC.

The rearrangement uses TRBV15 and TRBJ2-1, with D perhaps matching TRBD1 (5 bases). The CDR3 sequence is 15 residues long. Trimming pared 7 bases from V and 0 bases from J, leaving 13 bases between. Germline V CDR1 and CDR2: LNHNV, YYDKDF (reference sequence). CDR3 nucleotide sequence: TGTGCCACCACGGACACCTTTGGCTCCTACAATGAGCAGTTCTTC. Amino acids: CATTDTFGSYNEQFF.

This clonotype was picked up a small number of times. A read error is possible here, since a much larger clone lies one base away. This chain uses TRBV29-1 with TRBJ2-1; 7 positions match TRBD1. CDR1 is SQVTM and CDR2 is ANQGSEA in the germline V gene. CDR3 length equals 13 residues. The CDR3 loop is CGVAGGTYNEQFF. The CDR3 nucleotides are TGCGGCGTTGCAGGGGGAACCTACAATGAGCAGTTCTTC.

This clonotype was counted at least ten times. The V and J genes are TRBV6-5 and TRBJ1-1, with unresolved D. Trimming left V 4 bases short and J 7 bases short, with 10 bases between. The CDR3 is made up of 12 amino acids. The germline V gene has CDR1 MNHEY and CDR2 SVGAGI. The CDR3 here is CASSSGTGEAFF. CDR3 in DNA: TGTGCCAGCAGTTCGGGAACGGGTGAAGCTTTCTTT.

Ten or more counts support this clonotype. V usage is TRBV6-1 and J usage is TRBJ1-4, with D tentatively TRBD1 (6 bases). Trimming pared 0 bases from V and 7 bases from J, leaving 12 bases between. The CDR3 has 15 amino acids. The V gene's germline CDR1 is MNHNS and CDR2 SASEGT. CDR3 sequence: CASSEAQGLPEKLFF. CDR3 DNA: TGTGCCAGCAGTGAAGCGCAGGGGTTGCCTGAAAAACTGTTTTTT.

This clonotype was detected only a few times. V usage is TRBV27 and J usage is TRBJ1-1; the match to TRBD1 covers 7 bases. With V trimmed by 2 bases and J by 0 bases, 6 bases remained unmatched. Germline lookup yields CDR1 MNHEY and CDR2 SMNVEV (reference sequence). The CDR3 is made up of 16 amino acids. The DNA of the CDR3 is TGTGCCAGCAGTTTACCCCGGACAGGCTTGAACACTGAAGCTTTCTTT. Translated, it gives CASSLPRTGLNTEAFF.

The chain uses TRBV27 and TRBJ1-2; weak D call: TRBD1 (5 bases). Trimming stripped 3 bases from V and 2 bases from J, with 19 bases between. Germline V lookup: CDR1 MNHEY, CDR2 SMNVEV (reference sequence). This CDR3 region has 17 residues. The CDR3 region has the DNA TGTGCCAGCAGTTTTTTATCGTCCGGGACGGTGAACTATGGCTACACCTTC. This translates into CASSFLSSGTVNYGYTF.

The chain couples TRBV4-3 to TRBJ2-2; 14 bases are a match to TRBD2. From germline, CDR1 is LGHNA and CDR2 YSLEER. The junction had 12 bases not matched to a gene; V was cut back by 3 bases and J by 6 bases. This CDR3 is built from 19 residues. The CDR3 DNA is TGCGCCAGCAGCCAGTTCCTTGGGACTAGCGGGGGACCGCCCGGGGAGCTGTTTTTT. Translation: CASSQFLGTSGGPPGELFF.

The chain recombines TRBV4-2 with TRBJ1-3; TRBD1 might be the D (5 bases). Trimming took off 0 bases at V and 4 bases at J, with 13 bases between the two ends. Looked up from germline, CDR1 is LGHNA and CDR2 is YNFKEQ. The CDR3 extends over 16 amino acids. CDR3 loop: CASSQEVGGSGNTIYF. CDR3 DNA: TGTGCCAGCAGCCAAGAGGTGGGGGGGTCAGGAAACACCATATATTTT.

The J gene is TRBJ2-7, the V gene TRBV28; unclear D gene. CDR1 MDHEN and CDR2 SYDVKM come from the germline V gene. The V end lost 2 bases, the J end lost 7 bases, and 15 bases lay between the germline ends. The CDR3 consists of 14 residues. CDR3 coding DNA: TGTGCCAGCAGTTTAGGTCTTCCGGCGAGAGAGCAGTACTTC. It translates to CASSLGLPAREQYF.

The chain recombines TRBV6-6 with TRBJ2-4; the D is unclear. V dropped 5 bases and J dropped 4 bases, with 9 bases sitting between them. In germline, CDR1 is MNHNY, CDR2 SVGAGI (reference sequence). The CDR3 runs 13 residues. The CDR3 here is CASSPEGKNIQYF. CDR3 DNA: TGTGCCAGCAGTCCCGAAGGGAAAAACATTCAGTACTTC.

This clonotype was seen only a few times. The CDR3 DNA sequence: TGTGCCAGCAGTTACGACAGGGATCGCTACACCTTC. Translating gives CASSYDRDRYTF. V and J are TRBV6-5 and TRBJ1-2, with 7 nucleotides matching TRBD1. The CDR3 has 12 amino acids. From germline, CDR1 is MNHEY and CDR2 SVGAGI. The J segment lost 9 bases and the V segment lost 2 bases, leaving 3 bases of the junction unmatched.

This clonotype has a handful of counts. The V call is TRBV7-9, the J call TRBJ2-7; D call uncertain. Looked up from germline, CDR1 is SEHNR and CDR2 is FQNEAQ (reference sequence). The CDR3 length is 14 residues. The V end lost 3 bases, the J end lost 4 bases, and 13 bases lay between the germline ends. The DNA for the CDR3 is TGTGCCAGCAGCTTCGTGCCAGCTTTATACGAGCAGTACTTC. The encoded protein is CASSFVPALYEQYF. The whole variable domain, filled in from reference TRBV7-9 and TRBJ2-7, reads DTGVSQNPRHKITKRGQNVTFRCDPISEHNRLYWYRQTLGQGPEFLTYFQNEAQLEKSRLLSDRFSAERPKGSFSTLEIQRTEQGDSAMYLCASSFVPALYEQYFGPGTRLTVT.

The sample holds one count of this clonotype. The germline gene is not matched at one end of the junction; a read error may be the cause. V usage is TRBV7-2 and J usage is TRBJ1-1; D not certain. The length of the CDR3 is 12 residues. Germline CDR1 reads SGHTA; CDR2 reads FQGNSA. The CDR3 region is CAGSLDLGEAFF. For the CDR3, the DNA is TGTGCCGGCAGCTTAGACCTGGGGGAAGCTTTCTTT.

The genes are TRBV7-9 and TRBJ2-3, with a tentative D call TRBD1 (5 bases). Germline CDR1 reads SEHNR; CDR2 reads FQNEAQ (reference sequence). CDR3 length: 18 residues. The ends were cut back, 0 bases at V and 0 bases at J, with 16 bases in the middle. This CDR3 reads CASSLAKRQLISTDTQYF. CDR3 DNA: TGTGCCAGCAGCTTAGCAAAGAGACAGCTTATAAGCACAGATACGCAGTATTTT.

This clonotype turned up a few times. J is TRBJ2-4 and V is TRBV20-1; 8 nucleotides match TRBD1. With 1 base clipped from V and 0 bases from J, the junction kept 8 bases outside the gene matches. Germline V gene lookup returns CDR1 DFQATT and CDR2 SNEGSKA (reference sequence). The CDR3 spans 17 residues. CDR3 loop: CSARAGGWTLAKNIQYF. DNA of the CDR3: TGCAGTGCTAGAGCAGGGGGCTGGACTCTAGCCAAAAACATTCAGTACTTC.

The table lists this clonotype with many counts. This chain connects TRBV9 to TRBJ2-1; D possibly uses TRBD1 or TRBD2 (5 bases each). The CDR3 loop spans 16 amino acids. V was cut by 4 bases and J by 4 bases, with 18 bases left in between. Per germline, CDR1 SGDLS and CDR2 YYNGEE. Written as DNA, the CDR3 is TGTGCCAGCAGCTCACACGCCCGGGGCCTATACAATGAGCAGTTCTTC. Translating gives CASSSHARGLYNEQFF. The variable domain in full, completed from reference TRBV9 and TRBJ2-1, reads DSGVTQTPKHLITATGQRVTLRCSPRSGDLSVYWYQQSLDQGLQFLIQYYNGEERAKGNILERFSAQQFPDLHSELNLSSLELGDSALYFCASSSHARGLYNEQFFGPGTRLTVL.

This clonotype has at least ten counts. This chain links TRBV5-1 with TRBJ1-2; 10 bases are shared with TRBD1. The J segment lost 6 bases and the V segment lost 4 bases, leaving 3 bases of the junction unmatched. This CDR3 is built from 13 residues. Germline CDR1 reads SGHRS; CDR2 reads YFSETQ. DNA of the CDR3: TGCGCCAGCAGCCACGACAGGGGGCATGGCTACACCTTC. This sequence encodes CASSHDRGHGYTF.

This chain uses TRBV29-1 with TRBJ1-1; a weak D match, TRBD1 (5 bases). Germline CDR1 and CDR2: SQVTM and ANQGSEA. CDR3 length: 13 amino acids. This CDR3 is CSGTVNLNTEAFF. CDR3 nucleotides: TGCAGTGGGACGGTCAACCTTAACACTGAAGCTTTCTTT.

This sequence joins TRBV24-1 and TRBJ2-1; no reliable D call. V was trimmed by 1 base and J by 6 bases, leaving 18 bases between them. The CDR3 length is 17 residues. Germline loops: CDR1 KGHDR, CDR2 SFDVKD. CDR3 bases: TGTGCCACCAGTGATTTTAAATCTAGTGTGCCTGTCAATGAGCAGTTCTTC. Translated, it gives CATSDFKSSVPVNEQFF.

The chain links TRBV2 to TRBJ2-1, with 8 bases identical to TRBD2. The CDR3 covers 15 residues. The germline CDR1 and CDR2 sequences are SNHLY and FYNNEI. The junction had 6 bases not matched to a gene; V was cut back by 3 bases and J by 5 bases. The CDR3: CASSDRLARNNEQFF. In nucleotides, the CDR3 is TGTGCCAGCAGTGACCGACTAGCGAGAAACAATGAGCAGTTCTTC. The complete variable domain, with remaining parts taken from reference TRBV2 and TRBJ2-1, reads EPEVTQTPSHQVTQMGQEVILRCVPISNHLYFYWYRQILGQKVEFLVSFYNNEISEKSEIFDDQFSVERPDGSNFTLKIRSTKLEDSAMYFCASSDRLARNNEQFFGPGTRLTVL.

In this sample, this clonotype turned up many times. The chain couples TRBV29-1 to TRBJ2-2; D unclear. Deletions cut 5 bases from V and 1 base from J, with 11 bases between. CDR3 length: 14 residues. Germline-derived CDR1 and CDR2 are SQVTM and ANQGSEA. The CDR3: CSVRVNRNTGELFF. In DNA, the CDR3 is TGCAGCGTTCGTGTCAATCGGAACACCGGGGAGCTGTTTTTT.

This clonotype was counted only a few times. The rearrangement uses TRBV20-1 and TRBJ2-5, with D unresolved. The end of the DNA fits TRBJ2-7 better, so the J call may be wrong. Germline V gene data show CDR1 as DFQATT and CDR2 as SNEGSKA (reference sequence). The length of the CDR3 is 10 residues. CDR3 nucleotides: TGCAGTGCTAGGAATTACGAGCAGTACTTC. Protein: CSARNYEQYF.

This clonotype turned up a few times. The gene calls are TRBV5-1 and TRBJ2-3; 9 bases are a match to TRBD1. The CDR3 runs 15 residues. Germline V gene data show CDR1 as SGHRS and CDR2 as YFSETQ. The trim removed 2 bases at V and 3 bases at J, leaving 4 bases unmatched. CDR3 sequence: CASSLQGAITDTQYF. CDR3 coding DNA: TGCGCCAGCAGCTTACAGGGGGCGATTACAGATACGCAGTATTTT.

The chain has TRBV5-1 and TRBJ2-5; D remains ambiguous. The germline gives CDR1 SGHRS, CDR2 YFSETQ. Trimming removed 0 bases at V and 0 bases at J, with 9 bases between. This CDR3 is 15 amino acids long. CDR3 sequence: CASSLGRQYQETQYF. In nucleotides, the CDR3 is TGCGCCAGCAGCTTGGGTCGGCAGTACCAAGAGACCCAGTACTTC.

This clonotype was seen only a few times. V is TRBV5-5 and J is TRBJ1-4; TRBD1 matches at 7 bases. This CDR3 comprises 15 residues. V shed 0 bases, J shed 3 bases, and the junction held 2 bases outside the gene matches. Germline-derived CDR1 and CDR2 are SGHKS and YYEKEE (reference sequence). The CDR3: CASSLGDRANEKLFF. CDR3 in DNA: TGTGCCAGCAGCTTGGGGGACAGAGCTAATGAAAAACTGTTTTTT. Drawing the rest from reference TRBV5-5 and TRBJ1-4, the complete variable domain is DAGVTQSPTHLIKTRGQQVTLRCSPISGHKSVSWYQQVLGQGPQFIFQYYEKEERGRGNFPDRFSARQFPNYSSELNVNALLLGDSALYLCASSLGDRANEKLFFGSGTQLSVL.